Listed here are 31 T cell receptor beta chains from one sample, sequenced in a study of T cell responses to AZD1222 COVID-19 vaccine. The data were produced by immunoSEQ multiplex PCR, yet TCRdb's version contains in-frame clones alone and is incomplete. In the table there are more than 70,000 clones, less than 90% of which are singletons. The source was peripheral blood, collected 28 days after the second AZD1222 dose. All receptors come from an adult who received the AZD1222 COVID-19 vaccine.

The chain uses TRBV18 and TRBJ2-1, with TRBD2 identical over 10 bases. J gave up 7 bases and V 3 bases, and 9 bases lay outside the gene matches. Germline V lookup: CDR1 KGHSH, CDR2 LQKENI. The CDR3 has 16 amino acids. CDR3 protein: CASSPTLAGVTNEQFF. Here the CDR3 DNA reads TGTGCCAGCTCACCCACTCTAGCGGGGGTCACGAATGAGCAGTTCTTC.

This chain connects TRBV5-1 to TRBJ1-3; D is undetermined. Germline assignment: CDR1 SGHRS and CDR2 YFSETQ. Trimming shortened V by 4 bases and J by 0 bases, and 11 bases separated the two germline ends. The CDR3 loop spans 15 amino acids. The CDR3 loop is CASSPDGTSGNTIYF. The DNA of the CDR3 is TGCGCCAGCAGCCCCGACGGAACCTCTGGAAACACCATATATTTT.

J is TRBJ1-1 and V is TRBV3-1 (or the pseudogene TRBV3-2); D gene unclear. Germline CDR1 LGHDT, CDR2 YNNKEL (reference sequence). This CDR3 has 12 amino acids. V dropped 7 bases and J dropped 1 base, with 7 bases sitting between them. DNA of the CDR3: TGTGCCAGCACTACCGGGAACACTGAAGCTTTCTTT. Its protein is CASTTGNTEAFF.

This clone was seen only once. CDR3 DNA sequence: TGCAGTGCTAGAGCAGGAGATACGCAGTATTTT. The encoded protein is CSARAGDTQYF. The chain links TRBV20-1 to TRBJ2-3; D uncertain. Per the germline V gene, CDR1 is DFQATT and CDR2 is SNEGSKA (reference sequence). CDR3 length equals 11 residues. V was clipped by 1 base and J by 5 bases, with 4 bases between them.

The V gene is TRBV6-6, the J gene TRBJ1-1; D unclear. CDR1 is MNHNY, CDR2 SVGAGI, per germline (reference sequence). The CDR3 is 13 residues long. Trimming pared 5 bases from V and 8 bases from J, leaving 15 bases between. CDR3: CASSSPRTIEAFF. In DNA form, the CDR3 reads TGTGCCAGCAGTAGCCCGCGGACGATCGAAGCTTTCTTT.

The chain is built from TRBV6-5 and TRBJ1-4; no clear D. The CDR3 runs to 13 residues. V was pared by 9 bases and J by 3 bases, with 11 bases between. The germline gives CDR1 MNHEY, CDR2 SVGAGI. The CDR3, as DNA: TGTGCCAGTAGGGCTATTGCTAATGAAAAACTGTTTTTT. Protein sequence: CASRAIANEKLFF.

This clone was seen a single time. This chain uses TRBV6-2 or TRBV6-3 with TRBJ2-7, with D unclear. V was trimmed by 5 bases and J by 3 bases, leaving 8 bases between them. CDR3 size: 12 residues. Germline V lookup: CDR1 MNHEY, CDR2 SVGEGT. The CDR3 protein is CASSTTLYEQYF. The CDR3, as DNA: TGTGCCAGCAGTACGACCCTCTACGAGCAGTACTTC.

This chain uses TRBV4-1 with TRBJ1-2; TRBD1 is a possible D gene (5 bases). Germline-derived CDR1 and CDR2 are MGHRA and YSYEKL. V lost 0 bases to trimming and J lost 7 bases, with 12 bases between them. This CDR3 is 14 amino acids long. The CDR3 nucleotides are TGCGCCAGCAGCCAAGATGTGGGGGTTTTTGGCTACACCTTC. Translating gives CASSQDVGVFGYTF.

This clone was seen a single time. The CDR3 region is CASSQDLASGGGWETQYF. For the CDR3, the DNA is TGCGCCAGCAGCCAAGATCTGGCTAGCGGGGGAGGTTGGGAGACCCAGTACTTC. The chain joins TRBV4-1 to TRBJ2-5; 10 positions agree with TRBD2. There are 18 residues in the CDR3. Germline-derived CDR1 and CDR2 are MGHRA and YSYEKL. The ends lost 0 bases at V and 5 bases at J; junction bases unmatched: 12.

The count of this clone is one. This chain joins TRBV19 and TRBJ1-2; the match to TRBD1 covers 9 bases. Per the germline V gene, CDR1 is LNHDA and CDR2 is SQIVND (reference sequence). V gave up 6 bases and J gave up 7 bases; unmatched junction bases: 9. This CDR3 has 14 amino acids. The CDR3 reads CASSPRDRAFGYTF. The CDR3 DNA is TGTGCCAGTAGCCCCCGGGACAGGGCGTTTGGCTACACCTTC.

The V gene is TRBV19, the J gene TRBJ1-5, with unresolved D. The CDR3 totals 12 residues. From germline, CDR1 is LNHDA and CDR2 SQIVND (reference sequence). The V end lost 4 bases, the J end lost 0 bases, and 1 base lay between the germline ends. Here the CDR3 reads CASSTSNQPQHF. CDR3 sequence (DNA): TGTGCCAGTAGTACTAGCAATCAGCCCCAGCATTTT.

J is TRBJ2-3 and V is TRBV7-9; a weak D match, TRBD2 (6 bases). The V end lost 5 bases, the J end lost 7 bases, and 13 bases lay between the germline ends. Germline V gene lookup returns CDR1 SEHNR and CDR2 FQNEAQ (reference sequence). The CDR3 extends over 13 amino acids. Written as DNA, the CDR3 is TGTGCCAGCAGCCCGATTAGCGGAAATACGCAGTATTTT. Translation gives CASSPISGNTQYF.

The chain combines TRBV2 with TRBJ1-1, with D maybe TRBD1 (6 bases). Germline CDR1 and CDR2: SNHLY and FYNNEI. The germline V and J ends were trimmed by 6 bases and 1 base, with 12 bases remaining between them. CDR3 size: 14 residues. CDR3 sequence (DNA): TGTGCCAGCAGCTTCTCCAGGGGGAACACTGAAGCTTTCTTT. It yields the protein CASSFSRGNTEAFF.

The V call is TRBV7-3, the J call TRBJ2-2, with TRBD1 as a possible D gene (6 bases). Germline V gives CDR1 SGHTA, CDR2 FQGTGA. V lost 0 bases and J 0 bases, leaving 17 bases between the germline ends. The CDR3 covers 19 residues. Here the CDR3 reads CASSLTIGTHNANTGELFF. CDR3 DNA: TGTGCCAGCAGCTTAACCATTGGGACACACAACGCGAACACCGGGGAGCTGTTTTTT.

The V and J genes are TRBV3-1 (or the pseudogene TRBV3-2) and TRBJ2-7, with 9 bases identical to TRBD1. V was pared by 0 bases and J by 4 bases, with 4 bases of the junction left unmatched. This CDR3 region has 15 residues. In germline, CDR1 is LGHDT, CDR2 YNNKEL (reference sequence). The CDR3 spells CASSQDGTGRYEQYF. As DNA, the CDR3 is TGTGCCAGCAGCCAAGATGGGACAGGGAGATACGAGCAGTACTTC.

The rearrangement uses TRBV19 and TRBJ2-3; 10 bases are shared with TRBD1. Trimming at V came to 5 bases and at J to 5 bases, leaving 4 bases not matched to a gene. The CDR3 loop spans 14 amino acids. Looked up from germline, CDR1 is LNHDA and CDR2 is SQIVND (reference sequence). The CDR3 here is CASSDRGRGDTQYF. In nucleotides, the CDR3 is TGTGCCAGTAGTGACAGGGGGCGAGGAGATACGCAGTATTTT.

This clone was found once. The rearrangement uses TRBV6-5 and TRBJ1-2; a possible D gene is TRBD1 (6 bases). Germline V gene sequence: CDR1 MNHEY, CDR2 SVGAGI. The CDR3 contains 12 residues. Between the trimmed V and J ends, which lost 7 bases and 6 bases, there was a span of 12 bases. The CDR3 region is CASTSGGHGYTF. The DNA of the CDR3 is TGTGCCAGCACTTCGGGGGGGCATGGCTACACCTTC.

The rearrangement uses TRBV6-1 and TRBJ1-5; D remains unclear. Trimming cost V 2 bases and J 0 bases, with 14 bases left between them. This CDR3 comprises 17 residues. Germline CDR1 and CDR2: MNHNS and SASEGT. The CDR3 bases are TGTGCCAGCAGTGAAAATTCGGGATCCTATAGCAATCAGCCCCAGCATTTT. Its protein is CASSENSGSYSNQPQHF.

This chain links TRBV2 with TRBJ1-2, with D perhaps matching TRBD1 (6 bases). V was trimmed by 6 bases and J by 2 bases, leaving 13 bases between them. The CDR3 length is 14 residues. Germline CDR1 reads SNHLY; CDR2 reads FYNNEI. The CDR3 protein is CASSRAGANYGYTF. The DNA of the CDR3 is TGTGCCAGCAGCCGTGCGGGGGCGAACTATGGCTACACCTTC. The full variable domain, with the rest looked up from reference TRBV2 and TRBJ1-2, is EPEVTQTPSHQVTQMGQEVILRCVPISNHLYFYWYRQILGQKVEFLVSFYNNEISEKSEIFDDQFSVERPDGSNFTLKIRSTKLEDSAMYFCASSRAGANYGYTFGSGTRLTVV.

This clone came up once. The rearrangement joins TRBV5-1 to TRBJ2-3; TRBD2 agrees at 7 bases. Germline assignment: CDR1 SGHRS and CDR2 YFSETQ. The CDR3 extends over 16 amino acids. J was trimmed by 2 bases and V by 4 bases; bases with no gene match: 10. The CDR3 region has the DNA TGCGCCAGCAGCCTGAGCGGGGACGCGATCACAGATACGCAGTATTTT. Translated, it gives CASSLSGDAITDTQYF.

V usage is TRBV9 and J usage is TRBJ2-2; D uncertain. This CDR3 spans 15 amino acids. V gave up 1 base and J gave up 2 bases, with 9 bases separating them. The germline gives CDR1 SGDLS, CDR2 YYNGEE. CDR3 in amino acids: CASSVPGKNTGELFF. In DNA, the CDR3 is TGTGCCAGCAGCGTACCTGGGAAAAACACCGGGGAGCTGTTTTTT.

This chain links TRBV5-4 with TRBJ2-1; 9 bases agree with TRBD2. The V segment lost 3 bases and the J segment 8 bases; nucleotides outside the gene matches: 9. The CDR3 runs to 15 residues. The germline V gene encodes CDR1 SGHNT and CDR2 YYREEE (reference sequence). The CDR3 loop is CASSSKRGADHEQFF. In nucleotides, the CDR3 is TGTGCCAGCAGCTCCAAGCGGGGGGCCGACCATGAGCAGTTCTTC.

The rearrangement joins TRBV2 to TRBJ2-7; D not certain. CDR1 is SNHLY and CDR2 is FYNNEI in the germline V gene. The CDR3 is 12 amino acids. V gave up 4 bases and J gave up 5 bases, with 9 bases separating them. CDR3 sequence (DNA): TGTGCCAGCAGTGTAGATCGGAACGAGCAGTACTTC. This translates into CASSVDRNEQYF.

The chain uses TRBV20-1 and TRBJ1-1; D gene ambiguous. Germline loops: CDR1 DFQATT, CDR2 SNEGSKA (reference sequence). With 8 bases removed from V and 7 bases from J, the gap between germline ends came to 8 bases. The CDR3 is 9 amino acids. The CDR3 region has the DNA TGCAGTACCGAGTATGAAGCTTTCTTT. Protein product: CSTEYEAFF.

The chain recombines TRBV12-5 with TRBJ1-5, with 8 bases matching TRBD1. Trimming cost V 4 bases and J 5 bases; bases outside gene matches: 7. This CDR3 contains 15 residues. Germline lookup yields CDR1 LGHNT and CDR2 FRNRAP. CDR3 amino acids: CASGSFTGGDQPQHF. DNA of the CDR3: TGTGCTAGTGGTTCATTTACAGGGGGGGATCAGCCCCAGCATTTT.

This chain joins TRBV3-1 (or the pseudogene TRBV3-2) and TRBJ1-2; D is unclear. V lost 4 bases and J lost 0, with 12 bases in between. Germline loops: CDR1 LGHDT, CDR2 YNNKEL (reference sequence). This CDR3 contains 15 residues. Here the CDR3 reads CASSPWEVPNYGYTF. The CDR3 bases are TGTGCCAGCAGCCCCTGGGAGGTGCCTAACTATGGCTACACCTTC.

This clone was counted a single time. The gene calls are TRBV3-1 (or the pseudogene TRBV3-2) and TRBJ1-4; D is perhaps TRBD1 (5 bases). V was clipped by 1 base and J by 7 bases, with 10 bases between them. In germline, CDR1 is LGHDT, CDR2 YNNKEL (reference sequence). This CDR3 is built from 14 residues. The CDR3: CASSQGGSGEKLFF. The CDR3 region has the DNA TGTGCCAGCAGCCAAGGGGGGAGTGGTGAAAAACTGTTTTTT.

This rearrangement joins TRBV3-1 (or the pseudogene TRBV3-2) to TRBJ2-7; 8 bases map to TRBD2. Germline-derived CDR1 and CDR2 are LGHDT and YNNKEL (reference sequence). With 0 bases clipped from V and 1 base from J, the junction kept 2 bases outside the gene matches. The CDR3 sequence is 15 residues long. In nucleotides, the CDR3 is TGTGCCAGCAGCCAAGATACTAGCGGTTCCTACGAGCAGTACTTC. It codes for CASSQDTSGSYEQYF.

The V call is TRBV18, the J call TRBJ1-1; 11 nucleotides match TRBD1. J lost 4 bases, V lost 3 bases, and 7 bases had no gene match. The CDR3 totals 16 residues. The germline gives CDR1 KGHSH, CDR2 LQKENI. The CDR3 is CASSPGQGASVTEAFF. The CDR3 coding sequence is TGTGCCAGCTCACCCGGACAGGGGGCGTCTGTCACTGAAGCTTTCTTT.

This rearrangement joins TRBV10-3 to TRBJ1-1; the D is unclear. V shed 3 bases and J shed 0 bases, with 5 bases lying between them. Germline values: CDR1 ENHRY, CDR2 SYGVKD. The CDR3 length is 13 residues. In DNA, the CDR3 is TGTGCCATCAGTGACAGAATGAACACTGAAGCTTTCTTT. It is translated as CAISDRMNTEAFF.

The rearrangement uses TRBV29-1 and TRBJ2-3; 11 bases are a match to TRBD2. Germline loops: CDR1 SQVTM, CDR2 ANQGSEA. The trim removed 6 bases at V and 0 bases at J, leaving 2 bases unmatched. The CDR3 consists of 14 residues. The CDR3 sequence is CSVRTSGSTDTQYF. CDR3 nucleotides: TGCAGCGTGCGGACTAGCGGGAGCACAGATACGCAGTATTTT.